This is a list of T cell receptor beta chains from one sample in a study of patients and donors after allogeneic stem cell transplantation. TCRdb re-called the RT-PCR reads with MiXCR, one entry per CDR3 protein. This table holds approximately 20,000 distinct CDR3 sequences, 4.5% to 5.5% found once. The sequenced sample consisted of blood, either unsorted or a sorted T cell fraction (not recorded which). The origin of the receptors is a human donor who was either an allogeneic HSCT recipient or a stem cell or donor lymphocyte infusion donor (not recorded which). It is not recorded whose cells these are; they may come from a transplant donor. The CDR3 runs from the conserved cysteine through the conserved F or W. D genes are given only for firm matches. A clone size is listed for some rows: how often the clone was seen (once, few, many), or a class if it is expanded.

TGTGCCAGCAGCTTAGGGTGGGGGGAGAATAGCAATCAGCCCCAGCATTTT,CASSLGWGENSNQPQHF,-,-,TRBJ1-5,TRBV7-9
TGCGCCAGCAGCTTGGCCCAGGTTAGCTTCAATGAGCAGTTCTTC,CASSLAQVSFNEQFF,-,many,TRBJ2-1,TRBV5-1
TGTGCCAGCAGTCCTCAGACTGTGAACACTGAAGCTTTCTTT,CASSPQTVNTEAFF,-,many,TRBJ1-1,TRBV27
TGTGCCAGCAGTTGGGGATTGGGCACTGAAGCTTTCTTT,CASSWGLGTEAFF,-,few,TRBJ1-1,TRBV6-5
TGTGCCAGCAGCCCTTCTAATTCACCCCTCCACTTT,CASSPSNSPLHF,-,many,TRBJ1-6,TRBV7-9
TGTGCCAGCAGCCCTGGGGGTAGCTTGAATGAGCAGTTCTTC,CASSPGGSLNEQFF,-,many,TRBJ2-1,TRBV7-9
TGTGCCAGCAGTTTTTTGGCGGACACTGAAGCTTTCTTT,CASSFLADTEAFF,-,many,TRBJ1-1,TRBV12-3/TRBV12-4
TGTGCCAGCAGCCACCGGGACAGCAGCACCATATATTTT,CASSHRDSSTIYF,TRBD1,few,TRBJ1-3,TRBV3-1
TGTGCCAGCAGTTTACCCAGCCTGGGACAGGGAACCTGG,CASSLPSLGQGTW,TRBD1,many,TRBJ1-2,TRBV28
TGTGCCAGCAGCTTAGCATCCGGGACGAGCAATCAGCCCCAGCATTTT,CASSLASGTSNQPQHF,-,many,TRBJ1-5,TRBV7-9
TGTGCCAGCAGTTTAGAGGGGGGGATTCGGGGTCAGCCCCAGCATTTT,CASSLEGGIRGQPQHF,-,many,TRBJ1-5,TRBV12-3/TRBV12-4
TGTGCCAGCAGCTTAACCAGCGGGGGCGAGCAGTACTTC,CASSLTSGGEQYF,TRBD2,many,TRBJ2-7,TRBV7-9
TGTGCCAGCTCACAAGACAGTAGTACACTAAGCTCTGGAAACACCATATATTTT,CASSQDSSTLSSGNTIYF,-,-,TRBJ1-3,TRBV18
TGCGCCAGCAGCTCGGGCCCAGCCATGAACACTGAAGTTTTCTTT,CASSSGPAMNTEVFF,-,-,TRBJ1-1,TRBV5-1